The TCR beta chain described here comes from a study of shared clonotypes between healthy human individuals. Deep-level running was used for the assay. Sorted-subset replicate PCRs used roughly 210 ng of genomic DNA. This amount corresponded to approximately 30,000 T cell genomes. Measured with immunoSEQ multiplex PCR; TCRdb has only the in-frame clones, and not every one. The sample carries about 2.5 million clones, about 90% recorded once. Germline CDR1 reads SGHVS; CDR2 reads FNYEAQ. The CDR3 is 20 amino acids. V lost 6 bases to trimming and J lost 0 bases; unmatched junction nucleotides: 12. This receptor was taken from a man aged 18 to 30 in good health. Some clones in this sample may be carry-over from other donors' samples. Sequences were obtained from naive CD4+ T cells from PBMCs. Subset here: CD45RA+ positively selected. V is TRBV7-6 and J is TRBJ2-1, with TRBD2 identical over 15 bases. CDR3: CASSLSGTSGRPSSYNEQFF. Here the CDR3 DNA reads TGTGCCAGCAGTTTGTCCGGGACTAGCGGGAGGCCCAGCTCCTACAATGAGCAGTTCTTC.